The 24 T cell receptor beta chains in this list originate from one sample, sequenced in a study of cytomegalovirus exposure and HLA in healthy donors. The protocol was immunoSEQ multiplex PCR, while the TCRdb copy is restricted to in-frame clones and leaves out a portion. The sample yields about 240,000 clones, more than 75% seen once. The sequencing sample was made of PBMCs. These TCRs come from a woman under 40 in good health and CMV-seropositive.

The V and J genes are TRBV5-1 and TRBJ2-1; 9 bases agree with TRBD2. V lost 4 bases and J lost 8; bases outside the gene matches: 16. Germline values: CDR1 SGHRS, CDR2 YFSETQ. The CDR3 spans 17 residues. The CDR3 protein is CASSPQPGRTSVDEQFF. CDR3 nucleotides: TGCGCCAGCAGCCCCCAGCCCGGGAGGACTAGCGTAGATGAGCAGTTCTTC.

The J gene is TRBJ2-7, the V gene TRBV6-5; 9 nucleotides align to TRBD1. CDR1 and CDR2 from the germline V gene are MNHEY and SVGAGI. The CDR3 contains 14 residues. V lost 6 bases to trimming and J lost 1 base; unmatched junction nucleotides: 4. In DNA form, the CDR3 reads TGTGCCAGCAGACCGGGACAGGGATCCTACGAGCAGTACTTC. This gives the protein CASRPGQGSYEQYF.

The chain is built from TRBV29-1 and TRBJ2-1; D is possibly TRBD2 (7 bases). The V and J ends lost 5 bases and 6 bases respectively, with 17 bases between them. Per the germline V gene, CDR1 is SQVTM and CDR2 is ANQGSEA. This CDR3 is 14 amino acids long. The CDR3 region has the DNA TGCAGCGTTCCAGCGAGGGGGGAGGGCAATGAGCAGTTCTTC. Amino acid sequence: CSVPARGEGNEQFF.

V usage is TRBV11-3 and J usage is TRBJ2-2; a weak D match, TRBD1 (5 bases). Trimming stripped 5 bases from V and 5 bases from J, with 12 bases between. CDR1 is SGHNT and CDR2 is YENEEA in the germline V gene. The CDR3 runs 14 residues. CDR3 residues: CASSDSPGTGELFF. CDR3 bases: TGTGCCAGCAGCGATAGTCCAGGGACCGGGGAGCTGTTTTTT. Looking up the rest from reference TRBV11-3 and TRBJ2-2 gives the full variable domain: EAGVVQSPRYKIIEKKQPVAFWCNPISGHNTLYWYLQNLGQGPELLIRYENEEAVDDSQLPKDRFSAERLKGVDSTLKIQPAELGDSAVYLCASSDSPGTGELFFGEGSRLTVL.

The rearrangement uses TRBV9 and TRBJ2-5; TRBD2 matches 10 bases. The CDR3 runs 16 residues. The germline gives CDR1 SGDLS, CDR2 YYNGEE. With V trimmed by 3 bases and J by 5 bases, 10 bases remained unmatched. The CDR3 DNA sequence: TGTGCCAGCAGCGGAAGCCTAGCGGGAGAAGGGGAGACCCAGTACTTC. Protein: CASSGSLAGEGETQYF.

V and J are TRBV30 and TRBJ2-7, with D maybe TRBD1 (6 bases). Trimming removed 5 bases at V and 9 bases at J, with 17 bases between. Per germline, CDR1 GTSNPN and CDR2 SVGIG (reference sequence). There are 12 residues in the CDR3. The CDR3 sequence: CAWAPTGNGQYF. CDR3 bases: TGTGCCTGGGCCCCAACAGGGAATGGGCAGTACTTC.

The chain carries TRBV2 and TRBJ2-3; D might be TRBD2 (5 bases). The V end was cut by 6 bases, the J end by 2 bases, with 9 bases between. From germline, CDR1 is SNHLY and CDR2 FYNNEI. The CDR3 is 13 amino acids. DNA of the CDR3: TGTGCCAGCAGGGACTTTTACACAGATACGCAGTATTTT. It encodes CASRDFYTDTQYF. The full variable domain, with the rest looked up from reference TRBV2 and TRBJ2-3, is EPEVTQTPSHQVTQMGQEVILRCVPISNHLYFYWYRQILGQKVEFLVSFYNNEISEKSEIFDDQFSVERPDGSNFTLKIRSTKLEDSAMYFCASRDFYTDTQYFGPGTRLTVL.

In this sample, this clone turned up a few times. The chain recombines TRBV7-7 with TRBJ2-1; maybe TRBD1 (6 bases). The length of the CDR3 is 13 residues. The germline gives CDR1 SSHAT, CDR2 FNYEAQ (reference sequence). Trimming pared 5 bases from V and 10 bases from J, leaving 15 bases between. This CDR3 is CASSPGLDREQFF. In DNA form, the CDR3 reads TGTGCCAGCAGCCCAGGATTGGACAGAGAGCAGTTCTTC.

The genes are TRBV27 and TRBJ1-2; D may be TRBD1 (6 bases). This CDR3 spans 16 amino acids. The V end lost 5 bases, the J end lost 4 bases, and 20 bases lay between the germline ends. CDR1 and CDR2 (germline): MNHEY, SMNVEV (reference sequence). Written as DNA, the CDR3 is TGTGCCAGCAGTCCATCAGAGGGGGACGCGGGCTATGGCTACACCTTC. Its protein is CASSPSEGDAGYGYTF.

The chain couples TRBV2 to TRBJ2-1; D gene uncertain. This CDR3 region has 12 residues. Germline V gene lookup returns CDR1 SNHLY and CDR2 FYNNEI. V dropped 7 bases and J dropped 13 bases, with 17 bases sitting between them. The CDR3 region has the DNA TGTGCCAGCACCCTACTTTCGCGCGGACAGTTCTTC. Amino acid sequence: CASTLLSRGQFF.

The chain's CDR3 is CASRRGQAANYGYTF. The CDR3 bases are TGTGCCAGCAGACGCGGACAGGCAGCTAACTATGGCTACACCTTC. This chain uses TRBV6-5 with TRBJ1-2; 7 nucleotides agree with TRBD1. The CDR3 is 15 residues long. Germline assignment: CDR1 MNHEY and CDR2 SVGAGI. Losses at the gene ends were 6 bases for V and 0 bases for J; bases not matched to a gene: 7.

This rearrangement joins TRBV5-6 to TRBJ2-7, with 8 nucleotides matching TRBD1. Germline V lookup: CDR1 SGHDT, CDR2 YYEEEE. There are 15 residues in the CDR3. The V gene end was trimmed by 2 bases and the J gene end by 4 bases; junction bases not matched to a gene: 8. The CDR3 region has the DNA TGTGCCAGCAGCTTCGGTCAGGGGGCTGGATACGAGCAGTACTTC. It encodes CASSFGQGAGYEQYF.

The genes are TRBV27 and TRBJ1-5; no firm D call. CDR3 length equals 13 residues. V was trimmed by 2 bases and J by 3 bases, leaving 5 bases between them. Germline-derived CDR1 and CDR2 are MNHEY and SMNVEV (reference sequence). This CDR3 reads CASSLVYNQPQHF. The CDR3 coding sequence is TGTGCCAGCAGTTTAGTTTACAATCAGCCCCAGCATTTT.

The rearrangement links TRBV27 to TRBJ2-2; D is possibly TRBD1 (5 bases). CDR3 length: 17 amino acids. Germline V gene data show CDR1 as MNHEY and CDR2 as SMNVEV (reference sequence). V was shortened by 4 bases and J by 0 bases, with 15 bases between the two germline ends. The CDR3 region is CASSSTDRPPNTGELFF. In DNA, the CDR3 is TGTGCCAGCAGTTCCACAGACAGACCTCCGAACACCGGGGAGCTGTTTTTT.

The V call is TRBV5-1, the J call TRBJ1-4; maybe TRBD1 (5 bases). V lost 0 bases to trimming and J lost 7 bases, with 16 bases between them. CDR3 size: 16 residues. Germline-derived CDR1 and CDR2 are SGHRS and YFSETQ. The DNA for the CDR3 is TGCGCCAGCAGCTTGGGGCTGGCAGGGTCGGTTGAAAAACTGTTTTTT. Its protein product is CASSLGLAGSVEKLFF.

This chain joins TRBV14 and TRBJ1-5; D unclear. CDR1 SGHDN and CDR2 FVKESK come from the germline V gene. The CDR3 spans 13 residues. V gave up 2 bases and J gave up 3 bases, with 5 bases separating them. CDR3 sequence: CASSQLLNQPQHF. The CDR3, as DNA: TGTGCCAGCAGCCAACTCCTCAATCAGCCCCAGCATTTT.

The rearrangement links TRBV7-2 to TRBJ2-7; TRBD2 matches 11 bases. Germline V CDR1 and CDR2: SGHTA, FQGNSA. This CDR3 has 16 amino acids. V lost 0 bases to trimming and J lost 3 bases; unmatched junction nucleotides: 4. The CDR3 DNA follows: TGTGCCAGCAGCTTAGCGGCTAGCGGGGGGAGCTACGAGCAGTACTTC. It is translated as CASSLAASGGSYEQYF.

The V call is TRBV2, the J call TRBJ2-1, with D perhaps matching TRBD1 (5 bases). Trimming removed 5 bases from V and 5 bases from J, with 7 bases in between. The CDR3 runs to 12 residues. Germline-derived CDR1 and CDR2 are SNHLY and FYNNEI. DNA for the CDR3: TGTGCCAGCAGTCCCAGGGACAATGAGCAGTTCTTC. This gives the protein CASSPRDNEQFF.

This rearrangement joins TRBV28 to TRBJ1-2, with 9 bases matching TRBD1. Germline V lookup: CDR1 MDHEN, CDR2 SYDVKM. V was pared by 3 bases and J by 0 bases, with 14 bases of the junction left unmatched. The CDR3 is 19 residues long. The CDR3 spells CASSFFSMNRQGANYGYTF. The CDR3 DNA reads TGTGCCAGCAGTTTTTTCTCAATGAACAGACAGGGGGCTAACTATGGCTACACCTTC.

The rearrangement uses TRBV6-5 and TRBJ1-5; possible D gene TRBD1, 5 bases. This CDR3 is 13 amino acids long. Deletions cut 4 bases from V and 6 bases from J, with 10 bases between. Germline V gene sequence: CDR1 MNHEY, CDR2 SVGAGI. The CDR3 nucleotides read TGTGCCAGCAGTTTAGGGGTGGGTCAGCCCCAGCATTTT. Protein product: CASSLGVGQPQHF.

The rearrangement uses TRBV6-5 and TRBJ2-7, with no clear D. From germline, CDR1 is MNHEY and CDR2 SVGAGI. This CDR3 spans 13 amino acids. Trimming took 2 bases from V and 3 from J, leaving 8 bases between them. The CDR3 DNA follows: TGTGCCAGCAGTTACCGCGAAAACTACGAGCAGTACTTC. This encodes CASSYRENYEQYF.

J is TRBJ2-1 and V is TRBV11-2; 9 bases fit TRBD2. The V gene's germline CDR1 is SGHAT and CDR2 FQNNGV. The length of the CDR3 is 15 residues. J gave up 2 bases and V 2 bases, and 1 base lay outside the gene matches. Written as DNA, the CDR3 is TGTGCCAGCAGCTTACTAGCGGGGCCCTACAATGAGCAGTTCTTC. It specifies CASSLLAGPYNEQFF.

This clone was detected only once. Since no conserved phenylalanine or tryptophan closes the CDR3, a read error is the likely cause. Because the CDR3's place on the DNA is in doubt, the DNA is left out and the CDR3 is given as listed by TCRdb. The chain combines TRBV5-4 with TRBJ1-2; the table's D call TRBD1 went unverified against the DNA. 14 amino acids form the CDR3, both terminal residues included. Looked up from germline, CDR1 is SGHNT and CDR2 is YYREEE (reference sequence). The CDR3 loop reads CASSWSGTGGYQTY.

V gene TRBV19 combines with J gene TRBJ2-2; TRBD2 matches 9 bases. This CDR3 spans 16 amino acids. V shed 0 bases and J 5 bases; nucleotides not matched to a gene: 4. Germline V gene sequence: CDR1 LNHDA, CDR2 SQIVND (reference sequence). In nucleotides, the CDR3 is TGTGCCAGTAGTATAGAAGGGCTAGCGGGGACCGGGGAGCTGTTTTTT. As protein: CASSIEGLAGTGELFF.